This T cell receptor beta chain came from a study of T cells in Graves' hyperthyroidism and ophthalmopathy. Worth noting for this clonotype: This is likely a read error, given that the CDR3 carries no conserved phenylalanine or tryptophan at its end. It is unclear where the CDR3 begins or ends on the DNA, so no DNA is shown, and the CDR3 is as TCRdb lists it.

The CDR3 is made up of 11 amino acids, end residues included. Germline assignment: CDR1 SNHLY and CDR2 FYNNEI. Researchers amplified the TCR beta CDR3 regions from RNA transcripts. A first-round RT-PCR of the TCR CDR3 used the HTBI primer set. One entry per CDR3 protein, called by TCRdb with MiXCR from the multiplex PCR reads. This table holds nearly 750,000 distinct CDR3 sequences, 30% to 40% found once. Material: blood. The TCR sequence derives from a woman aged 40 to 50 with Graves' hyperthyroidism. This chain joins TRBV2 and TRBJ1-1; TRBD1 was called by the table and not checked on the DNA. The CDR3 reads CASRVGQGASY.